This T cell receptor beta chain was retrieved from a study of CXCR3-negative and CXCR3-positive naive CD8 T cells. Study-wide findings and caveats: Memory CD8+ T cell repertoires were far less diverse than both naive subsets. Unlike memory cells, which differed, naive CXCR3-negative and CXCR3-positive cells had similar TRBV-TRBJ usage. After cryopreservation, CXCR3 expression dropped partially; most assays used fresh PBMCs. Hydrophobicity was higher for TRB CDR3s found in CXCR3-positive naive cells than in CXCR3-negative naive cells.

Germline V lookup: CDR1 SGHKS, CDR2 YYEKEE (reference sequence). The CDR3 totals 18 residues. With respect to this clonotype: Its antigen remains unknown.

In triplicate, each CD8+ T cell subset was sorted at under 350,000 cells per replicate. The method, 5' RACE with UMI labels, was used to prepare the TRB cDNA libraries. Reanalyzing the 5' RACE reads, TCRdb keeps one entry per CDR3 protein, without DNA. The sample includes roughly 120,000 distinct CDR3 sequences. The sequence was obtained from a human donor in good health. Some clones in this sample may be carry-over from other donors' samples. Specimen: naive CXCR3+ CD8+ T cells from blood. This sample's subset: CD45RO-CCR7+CD27+CD95- naive CD8+ T cells expressing CXCR3 (TNR3+). This chain joins TRBV5-5 and TRBJ2-7; TCRdb's D gene call, TRBD2, goes unchecked for lack of DNA. The CDR3 reads CASSLGMRLAGVRYEQYF.